One TCR beta chain is described in this entry. The record originates from a study of blood T cell repertoires in COVID-19. As for the study in general: Samples representing acute and convalescent COVID-19 were sourced from the United States, Italy and Spain. In each case, the material was cDNA or gDNA derived from T cells, B-cell-depleted T cells, or PBMCs.

Germline CDR1 reads MNHEY; CDR2 reads SVGAGI. V shed 6 bases and J shed 4 bases, with 18 bases lying between them. The CDR3 totals 15 residues. In the study's own analysis: Nucleated cell number was recorded as an estimate derived from reference gene primer amplification. Produced via immunoSEQ multiplex PCR; TCRdb's table is partial and in-frame only. D and trimming come from the DNA, and the V and J calls and clone size come from that table. The data contain about 66,000 clones, 86% of them seen just once; the ten biggest clones take up just under 7%. The TCR comes from a man aged 50-59 years with active COVID-19. The sequenced sample was peripheral blood. V is TRBV6-5 and J is TRBJ1-2; tentatively, D is TRBD1 (6 bases). The CDR3 region has the DNA TGTGCCAGCAGCCCAACAGGGAAACGGAGCTATGGCTACACCTTC. Translated: CASSPTGKRSYGYTF.